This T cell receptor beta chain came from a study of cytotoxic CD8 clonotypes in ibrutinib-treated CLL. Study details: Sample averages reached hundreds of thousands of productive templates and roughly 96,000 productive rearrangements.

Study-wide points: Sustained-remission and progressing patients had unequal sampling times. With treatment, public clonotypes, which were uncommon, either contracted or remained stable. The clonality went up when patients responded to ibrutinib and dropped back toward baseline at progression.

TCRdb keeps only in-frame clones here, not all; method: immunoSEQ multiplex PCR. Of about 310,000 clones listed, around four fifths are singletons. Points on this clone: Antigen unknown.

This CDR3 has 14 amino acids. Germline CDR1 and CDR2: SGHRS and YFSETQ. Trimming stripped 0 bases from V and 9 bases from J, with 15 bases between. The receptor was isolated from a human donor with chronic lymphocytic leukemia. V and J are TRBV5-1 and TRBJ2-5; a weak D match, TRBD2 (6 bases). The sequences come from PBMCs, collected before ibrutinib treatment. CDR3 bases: TGCGCCAGCAGCTTGGCCCCGGGCCCGGGGGCCCAGTACTTC. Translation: CASSLAPGPGAQYF.